These 26 T cell receptor beta chains were sequenced from one sample in a study of blood T cell repertoires in COVID-19. The protocol was immunoSEQ multiplex PCR, while the TCRdb copy is restricted to in-frame clones and leaves out a portion. This repertoire shows approximately 300,000 clones, 85% found once; its top ten account for about 2%. What was sequenced was PBMCs or T cells enriched from blood (not recorded which). Source of these receptors: a woman under 40 who had been exposed to COVID-19.

J is TRBJ1-1 and V is TRBV28, with a possible D match to TRBD1 (6 bases). Trimming shortened V by 3 bases and J by 6 bases, and 11 bases separated the two germline ends. The CDR3 consists of 13 residues. Germline CDR1 is MDHEN and CDR2 is SYDVKM. The CDR3 region is CASSLYTGSEAFF. CDR3 nucleotides: TGTGCCAGCAGTTTGTACACAGGGTCTGAAGCTTTCTTT.

The chain links TRBV3-1 (or the pseudogene TRBV3-2) to TRBJ2-3; D remains ambiguous. V was pared by 0 bases and J by 3 bases, with 4 bases between. Germline values: CDR1 LGHDT, CDR2 YNNKEL (reference sequence). This CDR3 region has 13 residues. The chain's CDR3 is CASSQDITDTQYF. The CDR3 nucleotides are TGTGCCAGCAGCCAAGACATTACAGATACGCAGTATTTT.

The gene calls are TRBV14 and TRBJ2-7; 9 bases are shared with TRBD1. CDR1 is SGHDN and CDR2 is FVKESK in the germline V gene. Unmatched junction bases numbered 5, after V lost 4 bases and J lost 1 base. The CDR3 sequence is 15 residues long. CDR3 bases: TGTGCCAGCAGCCCGGGACAGGGATATTCCTACGAGCAGTACTTC. It yields the protein CASSPGQGYSYEQYF.

This clone was recorded only once. The chain combines TRBV12-3 or TRBV12-4 with TRBJ1-3, with D uncertain. V gave up 8 bases and J gave up 4 bases, with 3 bases separating them. The CDR3 covers 10 residues. The CDR3 DNA reads as TGTGCCAGCCAGGGAAACACCATATATTTT. Its protein product is CASQGNTIYF.

The gene calls are TRBV7-2 and TRBJ1-6, with D hard to call. CDR1 and CDR2 from the germline V gene are SGHTA and FQGNSA. V was pared by 5 bases and J by 7 bases, with 15 bases between. This CDR3 has 15 residues. This CDR3 is CASSPRAGLNSPLHF. The CDR3 region has the DNA TGTGCCAGCAGCCCCAGAGCGGGTCTCAATTCACCCCTCCACTTT.

The gene calls are TRBV7-9 and TRBJ2-5, with 8 bases that match TRBD1. The length of the CDR3 is 12 residues. V lost 6 bases, J lost 4 bases, and 1 base stayed unmatched. Germline CDR1 and CDR2: SEHNR and FQNEAQ (reference sequence). The CDR3 sequence is CASRTGAETQYF. CDR3 sequence (DNA): TGTGCCAGCAGGACAGGGGCAGAGACCCAGTACTTC.

The rearrangement joins TRBV28 to TRBJ2-7; D is possibly TRBD2 (6 bases). CDR1 and CDR2 (germline): MDHEN, SYDVKM. The V end lost 8 bases, the J end lost 0 bases, and 14 bases lay between the germline ends. The CDR3 spans 14 residues. CDR3 bases: TGTGCCAGCGGGGGGAATAGGGACTCCTACGAGCAGTACTTC. Translating gives CASGGNRDSYEQYF.

This chain connects TRBV6-5 to TRBJ1-1; 9 bases align to TRBD1. Germline trimming cut 6 bases from V and 4 bases from J; bases unmatched to any gene: 3. Germline CDR1 MNHEY, CDR2 SVGAGI. The CDR3 spans 13 residues. CDR3 in amino acids: CASSRTGATEAFF. CDR3 nucleotides: TGTGCCAGCAGCCGGACAGGGGCCACTGAAGCTTTCTTT.

The CDR3 loop reads CASSPPGQGREKLFF. In DNA form, the CDR3 reads TGTGCCAGCTCACCACCGGGACAGGGAAGGGAAAAACTGTTTTTT. The chain uses TRBV18 and TRBJ1-4; TRBD1 agrees at 9 bases. The junction had 4 bases not matched to a gene; V was cut back by 0 bases and J by 8 bases. The germline CDR1 and CDR2 sequences are KGHSH and LQKENI. This CDR3 has 15 residues.

The chain links TRBV7-2 to TRBJ1-1; perhaps TRBD1 as D (5 bases). This CDR3 comprises 16 residues. From germline, CDR1 is SGHTA and CDR2 FQGNSA. Trimming took off 2 bases at V and 1 base at J, with 14 bases between the two ends. The CDR3 coding sequence is TGTGCCAGCAGCTTAATTTCAGGGCGGAGGAACACTGAAGCTTTCTTT. It codes for CASSLISGRRNTEAFF. Variable domain in full (rest from reference TRBV7-2 and TRBJ1-1): GAGVSQSPSNKVTEKGKDVELRCDPISGHTALYWYRQSLGQGLEFLIYFQGNSAPDKSGLPSDRFSAERTGGSVSTLTIQRTQQEDSAVYLCASSLISGRRNTEAFFGQGTRLTVV.

This clone has only a few counts. This chain connects TRBV7-9 to TRBJ2-5, with 9 bases matching TRBD1. The CDR3 spans 14 residues. J gave up 5 bases and V 5 bases, and 6 bases lay outside the gene matches. The V gene's germline CDR1 is SEHNR and CDR2 FQNEAQ (reference sequence). As DNA, the CDR3 is TGTGCCAGCAGCGGGGACAGGGAAGGGGAGACCCAGTACTTC. Translating it yields CASSGDREGETQYF.

The chain carries TRBV7-2 and TRBJ2-3; 7 nucleotides match TRBD1. Trimming took 3 bases from V and 2 from J; bases not matched to a gene: 2. Looked up from germline, CDR1 is SGHTA and CDR2 is FQGNSA. The CDR3 length is 14 residues. The CDR3 loop reads CASSLGQNTDTQYF. The DNA for the CDR3 is TGTGCCAGCAGCTTGGGACAGAACACAGATACGCAGTATTTT.

The chain recombines TRBV19 with TRBJ1-5; unclear D gene. V was shortened by 6 bases and J by 5 bases, with 8 bases between the two germline ends. Germline loops: CDR1 LNHDA, CDR2 SQIVND (reference sequence). This CDR3 contains 12 residues. The CDR3 reads CASSHRDQPQHF. CDR3 DNA sequence: TGTGCCAGTAGCCACAGAGATCAGCCCCAGCATTTT. The whole variable domain, remainder taken from reference TRBV19 and TRBJ1-5, is DGGITQSPKYLFRKEGQNVTLSCEQNLNHDAMYWYRQDPGQGLRLIYYSQIVNDFQKGDIAEGYSVSREKKESFPLTVTSAQKNPTAFYLCASSHRDQPQHFGDGTRLSIL.

The sample holds one count of this clone. The chain employs TRBV6-1 and TRBJ1-5; 7 bases match TRBD1. The CDR3 extends over 18 amino acids. Trimming took 0 bases from V and 3 from J; bases not matched to a gene: 11. Per germline, CDR1 MNHNS and CDR2 SASEGT. The CDR3 region has the DNA TGTGCCAGCAGTGAAGCGCTCATGGGTGGACAGGCCAATCAGCCCCAGCATTTT. This sequence encodes CASSEALMGGQANQPQHF.

This sequence joins TRBV6-1 and TRBJ1-6, with no clear D. Looked up from germline, CDR1 is MNHNS and CDR2 is SASEGT. V dropped 1 base and J dropped 10 bases, with 8 bases sitting between them. The CDR3 is 13 amino acids. The CDR3 protein is CASSEGAGSPLHF. The CDR3 nucleotides read TGTGCCAGCAGTGAAGGGGCAGGATCACCCCTCCACTTT.

The chain links TRBV5-1 to TRBJ1-1; D might be TRBD1 (6 bases). Trimming cost V 5 bases and J 1 base, with 12 bases left between them. Germline loops: CDR1 SGHRS, CDR2 YFSETQ. The CDR3 length is 14 residues. The CDR3 loop is CASRQGGRNTEAFF. CDR3 coding DNA: TGCGCCAGCAGACAGGGAGGGCGGAACACTGAAGCTTTCTTT.

The CDR3 sequence: CASRESGDQPQHF. DNA for the CDR3: TGTGCCAGCAGGGAGAGCGGGGATCAGCCCCAGCATTTT. The chain couples TRBV28 to TRBJ1-5; D unclear. This CDR3 has 13 residues. V lost 6 bases and J 5 bases, leaving 11 bases between the germline ends. CDR1 MDHEN and CDR2 SYDVKM come from the germline V gene.

The DNA for the CDR3 is TGTGCCTGGAGTGTACTAGGGCAGGGGGCCTACGAGCAGTACTTC. It is translated as CAWSVLGQGAYEQYF. V is TRBV30 and J is TRBJ2-7; TRBD1 agrees at 7 bases. Germline values: CDR1 GTSNPN, CDR2 SVGIG (reference sequence). V trimming: 0 bases; J trimming: 2 bases; junction bases outside the gene matches: 7. This CDR3 region has 15 residues.

This chain connects TRBV9 to TRBJ1-1; TRBD1 matches at 8 bases. V trimming: 6 bases; J trimming: 10 bases; junction bases outside the gene matches: 8. The CDR3 spans 12 residues. The V gene's germline CDR1 is SGDLS and CDR2 YYNGEE. The CDR3 DNA is TGTGCCAGCACGATGGTTACAGGGGGAGCTTTCTTT. It translates to CASTMVTGGAFF.

The sample holds a few counts of this clone. V is TRBV6-5 and J is TRBJ1-5; D perhaps matches TRBD1 (5 bases). The germline CDR1 and CDR2 sequences are MNHEY and SVGAGI. There are 15 residues in the CDR3. With 9 bases removed from V and 3 bases from J, the gap between germline ends came to 18 bases. CDR3 bases: TGTGCCAGTTCCCCCGTGGGGGGAACCAATCAGCCCCAGCATTTT. Translated: CASSPVGGTNQPQHF.

J is TRBJ1-1 and V is TRBV27; 7 nucleotides match TRBD1. The CDR3 is 13 residues long. CDR1 MNHEY and CDR2 SMNVEV come from the germline V gene (reference sequence). V lost 6 bases and J lost 4; bases outside the gene matches: 5. The CDR3 bases are TGTGCCAGCAGACCGGGACAGTCCACTGAAGCTTTCTTT. This encodes CASRPGQSTEAFF.

This chain joins TRBV19 and TRBJ1-5, with D unclear. Germline CDR1 LNHDA, CDR2 SQIVND (reference sequence). The CDR3 contains 14 residues. The ends were cut back, 4 bases at V and 5 bases at J, with 12 bases in the middle. CDR3 nucleotide sequence: TGTGCCAGTAGTAAAAGCCGGGAGCATCAGCCCCAGCATTTT. This gives the protein CASSKSREHQPQHF.

The chain is built from TRBV12-3 or TRBV12-4 and TRBJ1-4; D unresolved. The CDR3 extends over 13 amino acids. Between the trimmed V and J ends, which lost 5 bases and 4 bases, there was a span of 8 bases. The CDR3: CASSGYSNEKLFF. The CDR3 coding sequence is TGTGCCAGCAGTGGTTACAGTAATGAAAAACTGTTTTTT.

J is TRBJ2-2 and V is TRBV12-3 or TRBV12-4; D gene uncertain. Trimming removed 5 bases at V and 0 bases at J, with 4 bases between. The CDR3 consists of 13 residues. The CDR3 reads CASSRANTGELFF. The CDR3 DNA sequence: TGTGCCAGCAGTCGAGCGAACACCGGGGAGCTGTTTTTT.

V is TRBV5-8 and J is TRBJ2-5, with 15 bases matching TRBD2. The CDR3 has 17 residues. V shed 2 bases and J 2 bases; nucleotides not matched to a gene: 4. Germline V CDR1 and CDR2: SGHTS, YDEGEE. Here the CDR3 reads CASSLGTSGGSQETQYF. Here the CDR3 DNA reads TGTGCCAGCAGCTTAGGGACTAGCGGGGGGTCTCAAGAGACCCAGTACTTC.

This chain connects TRBV2 to TRBJ1-3, with D possibly TRBD1 on 6 matching bases. This CDR3 contains 14 residues. Trimming removed 3 bases at V and 2 bases at J, with 8 bases between. Germline-derived CDR1 and CDR2 are SNHLY and FYNNEI. CDR3 sequence reads: CASSETGAGNTIYF. CDR3 bases: TGTGCCAGCAGTGAGACAGGAGCTGGAAACACCATATATTTT.